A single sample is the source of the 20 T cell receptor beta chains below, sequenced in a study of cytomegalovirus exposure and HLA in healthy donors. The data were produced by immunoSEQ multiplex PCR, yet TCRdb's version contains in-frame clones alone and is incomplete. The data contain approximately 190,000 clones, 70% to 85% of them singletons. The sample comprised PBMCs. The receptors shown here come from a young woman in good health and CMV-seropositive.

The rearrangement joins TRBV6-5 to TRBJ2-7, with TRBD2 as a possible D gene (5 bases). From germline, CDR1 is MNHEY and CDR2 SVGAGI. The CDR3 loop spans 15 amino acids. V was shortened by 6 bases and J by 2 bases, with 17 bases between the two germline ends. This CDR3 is CASSPKRNRAYEQYF. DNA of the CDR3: TGTGCCAGCAGCCCGAAGCGGAACCGGGCCTACGAGCAGTACTTC.

CDR3 residues: CASSGNRLNTEAFF. In nucleotides, the CDR3 is TGTGCCAGCAGTGGGAACAGGCTAAACACTGAAGCTTTCTTT. The chain carries TRBV6-1 and TRBJ1-1; D perhaps matches TRBD1 (5 bases). This CDR3 contains 14 residues. Trimming shortened V by 4 bases and J by 2 bases, and 11 bases separated the two germline ends. Per the germline V gene, CDR1 is MNHNS and CDR2 is SASEGT.

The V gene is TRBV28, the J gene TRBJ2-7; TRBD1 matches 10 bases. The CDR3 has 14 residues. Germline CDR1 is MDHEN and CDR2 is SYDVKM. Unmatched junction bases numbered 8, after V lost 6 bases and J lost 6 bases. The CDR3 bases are TGTGCCAGCAGGAAACCCGGGACAGGGGTCGAGCAGTACTTC. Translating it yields CASRKPGTGVEQYF.

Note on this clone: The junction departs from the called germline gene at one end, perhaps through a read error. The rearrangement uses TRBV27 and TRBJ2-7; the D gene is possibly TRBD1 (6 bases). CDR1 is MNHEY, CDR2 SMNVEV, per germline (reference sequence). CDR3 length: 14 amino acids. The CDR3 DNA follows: TGTGCCAGCGGTTTCCCCGGGACACCCTACGAGCAGTACTTC. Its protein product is CASGFPGTPYEQYF.

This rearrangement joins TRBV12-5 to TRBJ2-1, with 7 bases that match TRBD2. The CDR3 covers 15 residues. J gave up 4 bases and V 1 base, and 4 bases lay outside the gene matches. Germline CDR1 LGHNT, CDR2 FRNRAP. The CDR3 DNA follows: TGTGCTAGTGGTTTGGGAGGGACTAATTACAATGAGCAGTTCTTC. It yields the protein CASGLGGTNYNEQFF.

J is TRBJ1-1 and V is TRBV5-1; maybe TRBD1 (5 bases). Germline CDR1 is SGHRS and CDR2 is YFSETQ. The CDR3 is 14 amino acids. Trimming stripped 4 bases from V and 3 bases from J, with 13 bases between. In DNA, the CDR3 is TGCGCCAGCAGCCCTCGGGACTCCTACACTGAAGCTTTCTTT. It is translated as CASSPRDSYTEAFF.

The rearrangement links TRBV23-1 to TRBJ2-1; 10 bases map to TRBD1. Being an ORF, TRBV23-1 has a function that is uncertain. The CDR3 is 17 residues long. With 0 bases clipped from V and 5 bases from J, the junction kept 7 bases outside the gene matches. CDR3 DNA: TGCGCCAGCAGTCAATCGTTTTCGGACAGGGGGGACAATGAGCAGTTCTTC. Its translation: CASSQSFSDRGDNEQFF.

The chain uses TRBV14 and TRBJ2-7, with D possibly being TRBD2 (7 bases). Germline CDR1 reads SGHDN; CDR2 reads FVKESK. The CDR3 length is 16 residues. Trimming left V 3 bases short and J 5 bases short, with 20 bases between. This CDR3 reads CASSQGEGRGSHEQYF. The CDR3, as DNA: TGTGCCAGCAGCCAGGGAGAAGGGAGGGGGAGCCACGAGCAGTACTTC.

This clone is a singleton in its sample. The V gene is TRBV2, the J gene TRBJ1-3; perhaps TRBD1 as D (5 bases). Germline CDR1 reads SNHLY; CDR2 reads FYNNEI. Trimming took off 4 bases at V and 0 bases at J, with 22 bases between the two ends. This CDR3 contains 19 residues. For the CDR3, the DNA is TGTGCCAGCAGTGGCCGAAGGGTGGATACAGGCGGCTCTGGAAACACCATATATTTT. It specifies CASSGRRVDTGGSGNTIYF.

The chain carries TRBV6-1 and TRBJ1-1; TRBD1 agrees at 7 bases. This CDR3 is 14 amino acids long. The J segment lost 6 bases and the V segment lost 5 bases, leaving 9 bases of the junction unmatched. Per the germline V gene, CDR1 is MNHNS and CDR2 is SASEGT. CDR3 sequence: CASSSQTGIAEAFF. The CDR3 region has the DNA TGTGCCAGCAGTTCCCAGACAGGGATAGCTGAAGCTTTCTTT.

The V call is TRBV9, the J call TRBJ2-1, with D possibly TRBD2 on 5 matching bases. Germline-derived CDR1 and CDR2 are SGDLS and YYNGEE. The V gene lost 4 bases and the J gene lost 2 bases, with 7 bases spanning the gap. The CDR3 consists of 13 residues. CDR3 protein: CASSPLAYNEQFF. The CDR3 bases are TGTGCCAGCAGCCCACTAGCCTACAATGAGCAGTTCTTC.

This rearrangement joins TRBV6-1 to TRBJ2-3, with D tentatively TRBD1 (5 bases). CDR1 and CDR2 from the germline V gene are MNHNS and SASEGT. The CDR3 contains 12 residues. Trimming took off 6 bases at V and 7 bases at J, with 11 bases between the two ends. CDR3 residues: CASRFHRNTQYF. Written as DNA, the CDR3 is TGTGCCAGCAGGTTTCACAGGAATACGCAGTATTTT.

The CDR3 protein is CASSRQPDTEAFF. CDR3 nucleotide sequence: TGTGCCAGCAGTCGACAACCGGACACTGAAGCTTTCTTT. The genes are TRBV6-4 and TRBJ1-1; D is unclear. Trimming removed 5 bases at V and 3 bases at J, with 10 bases between. The CDR3 contains 13 residues. Germline values: CDR1 MRHNA, CDR2 SNTAGT.

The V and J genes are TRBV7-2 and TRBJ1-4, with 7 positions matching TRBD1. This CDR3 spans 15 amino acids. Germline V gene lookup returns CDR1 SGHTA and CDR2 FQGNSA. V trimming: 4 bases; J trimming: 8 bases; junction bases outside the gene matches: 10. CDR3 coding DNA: TGTGCCAGCAGCTCCCCCGGACAGGCCGGGGAAAAACTGTTTTTT. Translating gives CASSSPGQAGEKLFF.

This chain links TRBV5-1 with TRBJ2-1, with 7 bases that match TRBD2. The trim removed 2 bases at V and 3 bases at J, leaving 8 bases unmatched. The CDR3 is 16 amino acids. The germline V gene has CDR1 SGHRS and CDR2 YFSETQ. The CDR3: CASSFQTASGYNEQFF. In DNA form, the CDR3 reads TGCGCCAGCAGCTTCCAAACGGCTAGCGGCTACAATGAGCAGTTCTTC. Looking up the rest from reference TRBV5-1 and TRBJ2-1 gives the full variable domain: KAGVTQTPRYLIKTRGQQVTLSCSPISGHRSVSWYQQTPGQGLQFLFEYFSETQRNKGNFPGRFSGRQFSNSRSEMNVSTLELGDSALYLCASSFQTASGYNEQFFGPGTRLTVL.

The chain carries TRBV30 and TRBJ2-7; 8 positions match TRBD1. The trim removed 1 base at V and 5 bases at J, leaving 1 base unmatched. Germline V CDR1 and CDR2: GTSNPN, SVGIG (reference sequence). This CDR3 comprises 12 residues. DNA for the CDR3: TGTGCCTGGAGTGAGACAGGGGACGAGCAGTACTTC. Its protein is CAWSETGDEQYF.

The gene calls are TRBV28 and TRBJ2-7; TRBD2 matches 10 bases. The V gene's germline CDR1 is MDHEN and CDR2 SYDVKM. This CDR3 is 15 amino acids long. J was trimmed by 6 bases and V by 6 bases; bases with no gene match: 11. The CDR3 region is CASRRASGRAFEQYF. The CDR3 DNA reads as TGTGCCAGCAGGCGTGCAAGCGGGAGGGCCTTCGAGCAGTACTTC.

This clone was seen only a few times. Here the CDR3 reads CASSLVGGEQYF. For the CDR3, the DNA is TGCGCCAGCAGCCTGGTAGGGGGCGAGCAGTACTTC. V is TRBV5-1 and J is TRBJ2-7, with D possibly TRBD1 on 6 matching bases. This CDR3 spans 12 amino acids. With 4 bases removed from V and 6 bases from J, the gap between germline ends came to 11 bases. Germline lookup yields CDR1 SGHRS and CDR2 YFSETQ.

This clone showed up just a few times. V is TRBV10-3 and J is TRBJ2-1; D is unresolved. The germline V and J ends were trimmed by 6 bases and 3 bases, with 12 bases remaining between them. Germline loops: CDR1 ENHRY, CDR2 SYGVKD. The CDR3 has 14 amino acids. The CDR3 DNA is TGTGCCATCAGGTACTCCGATATCTACAATGAGCAGTTCTTC. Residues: CAIRYSDIYNEQFF.

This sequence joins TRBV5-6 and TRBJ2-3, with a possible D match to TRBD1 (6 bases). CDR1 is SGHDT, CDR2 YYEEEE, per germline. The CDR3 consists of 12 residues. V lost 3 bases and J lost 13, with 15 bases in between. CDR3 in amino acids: CASSSLQGYEYF. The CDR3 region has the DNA TGTGCCAGCAGCTCGCTACAGGGTTATGAGTATTTT.